The 30 T cell receptor beta chains below come from one sample, sequenced in a study of technical replicates of blood from a few donors. Assay: immunoSEQ multiplex PCR; the TCRdb copy retains only in-frame clones and omits some. The repertoire has around 68,000 clones, about 97% of them found once; the top ten carry 0.25% to 0.35%. Material: T cells isolated from PBMCs. Every receptor here comes from a human donor in good health.

The rearrangement links TRBV30 to TRBJ2-3, with D maybe TRBD1 (6 bases). Germline assignment: CDR1 GTSNPN and CDR2 SVGIG (reference sequence). This CDR3 comprises 12 residues. V shed 2 bases and J shed 7 bases, with 10 bases lying between them. CDR3 DNA sequence: TGTGCCTGGAGTCCACAGGGAAATACGCAGTATTTT. Its protein product is CAWSPQGNTQYF.

The chain couples TRBV7-9 to TRBJ2-3; 7 nucleotides agree with TRBD2. V dropped 4 bases and J dropped 4; count of bases not matched to a gene: 5. CDR3 size: 14 residues. The V gene's germline CDR1 is SEHNR and CDR2 FQNEAQ (reference sequence). The chain's CDR3 is CASSSGGGSDTQYF. CDR3 sequence (DNA): TGTGCCAGCAGCTCCGGGGGAGGGTCAGATACGCAGTATTTT.

The chain has TRBV15 and TRBJ1-1; D is ambiguous. The CDR3 is 14 residues long. V lost 5 bases and J 0 bases, leaving 10 bases between the germline ends. Germline assignment: CDR1 LNHNV and CDR2 YYDKDF (reference sequence). For the CDR3, the DNA is TGTGCCACCAGCGGCCTTACAGTGAACACTGAAGCTTTCTTT. It encodes CATSGLTVNTEAFF.

The CDR3 spells CASPSGQETQYF. The CDR3 DNA is TGTGCCAGCCCTAGCGGCCAAGAGACCCAGTACTTC. The rearrangement uses TRBV7-9 and TRBJ2-5; 7 nucleotides align to TRBD2. Germline assignment: CDR1 SEHNR and CDR2 FQNEAQ (reference sequence). The CDR3 consists of 12 residues. V was pared by 8 bases and J by 1 base, with 1 base of the junction left unmatched.

The chain links TRBV28 to TRBJ2-5; possible D gene TRBD1, 5 bases. There are 13 residues in the CDR3. Between the trimmed V and J ends, which lost 4 bases and 2 bases, there was a span of 8 bases. Germline V lookup: CDR1 MDHEN, CDR2 SYDVKM. The CDR3 spells CASSSGMQETQYF. CDR3 nucleotides: TGTGCCAGCAGTTCAGGGATGCAAGAGACCCAGTACTTC.

This chain connects TRBV14 to TRBJ2-5, with D possibly being TRBD2 (5 bases). CDR1 SGHDN and CDR2 FVKESK come from the germline V gene. This CDR3 comprises 13 residues. V was shortened by 3 bases and J by 5 bases, with 10 bases between the two germline ends. This CDR3 is CASSQASRETQYF. Here the CDR3 DNA reads TGTGCCAGCAGCCAGGCTAGCCGGGAGACCCAGTACTTC.

The CDR3 region is CASSGRLAGASTGELFF. In DNA form, the CDR3 reads TGTGCCAGCAGCGGGCGACTAGCGGGAGCGTCCACCGGGGAGCTGTTTTTT. The J gene is TRBJ2-2, the V gene TRBV9; 12 bases are shared with TRBD2. Trimming removed 3 bases from V and 4 bases from J; junction bases left unmatched: 7. CDR1 is SGDLS, CDR2 YYNGEE, per germline. The CDR3 spans 17 residues.

The chain joins TRBV2 to TRBJ2-3; 7 nucleotides align to TRBD2. Germline V CDR1 and CDR2: SNHLY, FYNNEI. Trimming removed 3 bases from V and 2 bases from J; junction bases left unmatched: 5. This CDR3 has 15 residues. This CDR3 reads CASSESSGFTDTQYF. The CDR3 DNA reads TGTGCCAGCAGTGAGTCTAGCGGATTCACAGATACGCAGTATTTT.

The J gene is TRBJ2-7, the V gene TRBV11-2, with 7 bases matching TRBD2. Germline V gene lookup returns CDR1 SGHAT and CDR2 FQNNGV. The CDR3 runs to 14 residues. The ends lost 6 bases at V and 7 bases at J; junction bases unmatched: 12. The CDR3 DNA is TGTGCCAGCAGGGACCCTAGCGGCACCTCTGAGCAGTACTTC. It yields the protein CASRDPSGTSEQYF.

For the CDR3, the DNA is TGTGCCAGCAGCTTCTTCCAAGAGACCCAGTACTTC. Protein sequence: CASSFFQETQYF. The chain is built from TRBV7-6 and TRBJ2-5, with D unclear. V lost 3 bases to trimming and J lost 1 base, with 3 bases between them. Germline loops: CDR1 SGHVS, CDR2 FNYEAQ. The CDR3 is 12 residues long. The full variable domain, its missing parts supplied by reference TRBV7-6 and TRBJ2-5, is GAGVSQSPRYKVTKRGQDVALRCDPISGHVSLYWYRQALGQGPEFLTYFNYEAQQDKSGLPNDRFSAERPEGSISTLTIQRTEQRDSAMYRCASSFFQETQYFGPGTRLLVL.

This chain connects TRBV18 to TRBJ2-2; weak D call: TRBD1 (5 bases). Trimming removed 5 bases from V and 4 bases from J, with 14 bases in between. The CDR3 consists of 15 residues. Germline values: CDR1 KGHSH, CDR2 LQKENI. The CDR3 is CASSGSGRVTGELFF. CDR3 nucleotide sequence: TGTGCCAGCTCAGGCAGTGGCAGGGTCACCGGGGAGCTGTTTTTT.

V and J are TRBV14 and TRBJ2-7; 9 nucleotides line up with TRBD2. The ends lost 1 base at V and 5 bases at J; junction bases unmatched: 3. Germline lookup yields CDR1 SGHDN and CDR2 FVKESK. This CDR3 region has 14 residues. CDR3 in amino acids: CASSQVLAGNEQYF. The CDR3 DNA reads TGTGCCAGCAGCCAAGTCCTAGCGGGAAACGAGCAGTACTTC.

The V call is TRBV4-1, the J call TRBJ1-5; D may be TRBD1 (6 bases). Germline assignment: CDR1 MGHRA and CDR2 YSYEKL. With 3 bases removed from V and 6 bases from J, the gap between germline ends came to 15 bases. The CDR3 extends over 15 amino acids. For the CDR3, the DNA is TGCGCCAGCAGCCACCCCGAGGGGGACACTCAGCCCCAGCATTTT. Protein product: CASSHPEGDTQPQHF.

Here the CDR3 reads CASSPRTNYGYTF. The DNA of the CDR3 is TGTGCCAGCAGCCCCCGTACTAACTATGGCTACACCTTC. The chain links TRBV7-9 to TRBJ1-2; D remains ambiguous. This CDR3 contains 13 residues. Germline-derived CDR1 and CDR2 are SEHNR and FQNEAQ (reference sequence). Trimming stripped 5 bases from V and 0 bases from J, with 7 bases between. The full variable domain, its missing parts supplied by reference TRBV7-9 and TRBJ1-2, is DTGVSQNPRHKITKRGQNVTFRCDPISEHNRLYWYRQTLGQGPEFLTYFQNEAQLEKSRLLSDRFSAERPKGSFSTLEIQRTEQGDSAMYLCASSPRTNYGYTFGSGTRLTVV.

This clone has a single count. V and J are TRBV19 and TRBJ1-5; TRBD1 agrees at 7 bases. Per germline, CDR1 LNHDA and CDR2 SQIVND (reference sequence). The CDR3 extends over 15 amino acids. With 5 bases clipped from V and 4 bases from J, the junction kept 8 bases outside the gene matches. CDR3 bases: TGTGCCAGTAGTCTAGCCGGGACAGCTAATCAGCCCCAGCATTTT. It codes for CASSLAGTANQPQHF.

A single count supports this clone. The chain carries TRBV9 and TRBJ2-3; D ambiguous. The CDR3 is made up of 13 amino acids. Germline V gives CDR1 SGDLS, CDR2 YYNGEE. Deletions cut 3 bases from V and 2 bases from J, with 7 bases between. CDR3 sequence: CASSDKYTDTQYF. In DNA form, the CDR3 reads TGTGCCAGCAGCGACAAATACACAGATACGCAGTATTTT.

The CDR3 loop is CASSQVSYTGELFF. The CDR3 DNA reads as TGCGCCAGCAGCCAAGTCTCGTACACCGGGGAGCTGTTTTTT. The chain has TRBV4-1 and TRBJ2-2; D is uncertain. V was clipped by 1 base and J by 3 bases, with 6 bases between them. Germline assignment: CDR1 MGHRA and CDR2 YSYEKL. The CDR3 has 14 amino acids.

The chain carries TRBV6-1 and TRBJ2-3; D unresolved. CDR1 MNHNS and CDR2 SASEGT come from the germline V gene. Deletions cut 0 bases from V and 4 bases from J, with 14 bases between. CDR3 length: 16 amino acids. The CDR3 sequence is CASSEARASGADTQYF. The CDR3 DNA is TGTGCCAGCAGTGAAGCGCGTGCTAGTGGTGCAGATACGCAGTATTTT.

This chain uses TRBV4-1 with TRBJ1-2, with 10 bases that match TRBD1. The CDR3 spans 13 residues. The V segment lost 7 bases and the J segment 4 bases; nucleotides outside the gene matches: 3. The germline gives CDR1 MGHRA, CDR2 YSYEKL. In DNA form, the CDR3 reads TGCGCCAGCACCCGGACAGGGGGCTATGGCTACACCTTC. Residues: CASTRTGGYGYTF.

The chain is built from TRBV27 and TRBJ2-7; the match to TRBD1 covers 7 bases. Germline V gene lookup returns CDR1 MNHEY and CDR2 SMNVEV (reference sequence). The CDR3 loop spans 16 amino acids. V was clipped by 2 bases and J by 2 bases; unmatched bases: 9. The CDR3 coding sequence is TGTGCCAGCAGTTTAAATAGAGGGACAGTGGCCTACGAGCAGTACTTC. This sequence encodes CASSLNRGTVAYEQYF.

The chain is built from TRBV6-5 and TRBJ1-2; D is uncertain. CDR1 and CDR2 from the germline V gene are MNHEY and SVGAGI. Trimming took off 5 bases at V and 4 bases at J, with 11 bases between the two ends. This CDR3 has 13 residues. CDR3 in DNA: TGTGCCAGCAGTCTCGACATTTCCTATGGCTACACCTTC. This encodes CASSLDISYGYTF.

The J gene is TRBJ1-1, the V gene TRBV29-1; 7 bases map to TRBD1. The CDR3 spans 12 residues. J lost 5 bases, V lost 7 bases, and 7 bases had no gene match. Germline CDR1 SQVTM, CDR2 ANQGSEA. The CDR3 spells CSGRQGRTEAFF. The DNA of the CDR3 is TGCAGCGGAAGACAGGGTCGGACTGAAGCTTTCTTT.

The rearrangement links TRBV15 to TRBJ2-5; D unresolved. The V end lost 1 base, the J end lost 3 bases, and 12 bases lay between the germline ends. The length of the CDR3 is 15 residues. Germline V lookup: CDR1 LNHNV, CDR2 YYDKDF (reference sequence). The CDR3 nucleotides are TGTGCCACCAGCAGAGCTGGCGGCGTAAAAGAGACCCAGTACTTC. This codes for CATSRAGGVKETQYF.

The J gene is TRBJ1-1, the V gene TRBV18, with D perhaps matching TRBD1 (6 bases). V was pared by 1 base and J by 5 bases, with 11 bases between. The CDR3 is 14 residues long. The germline gives CDR1 KGHSH, CDR2 LQKENI. This chain's CDR3 is CASSPQQGKTEAFF. CDR3 nucleotides: TGTGCCAGCTCACCACAGCAGGGGAAGACTGAAGCTTTCTTT.

The V gene is TRBV5-4, the J gene TRBJ2-7; the match to TRBD2 covers 11 bases. V lost 4 bases and J lost 3; bases outside the gene matches: 6. Per germline, CDR1 SGHNT and CDR2 YYREEE (reference sequence). The CDR3 consists of 15 residues. CDR3 residues: CASSRGTSGFYEQYF. The CDR3 DNA reads TGTGCCAGCAGCCGGGGGACTAGCGGCTTCTACGAGCAGTACTTC.

This chain uses TRBV14 with TRBJ2-7; a weak D match, TRBD2 (5 bases). The CDR3 is 14 amino acids. Trimming stripped 0 bases from V and 3 bases from J, with 9 bases between. Per germline, CDR1 SGHDN and CDR2 FVKESK. Here the CDR3 DNA reads TGTGCCAGCAGCCAAGATTTAGGGAGCTACGAGCAGTACTTC. Its translation: CASSQDLGSYEQYF.

V and J are TRBV7-2 and TRBJ1-4; D is undetermined. The CDR3 length is 14 residues. Trimming shortened V by 2 bases and J by 7 bases, and 11 bases separated the two germline ends. Germline lookup yields CDR1 SGHTA and CDR2 FQGNSA. CDR3 region: CASSLSRRAEKLFF. The CDR3 DNA reads TGTGCCAGCAGCTTATCCAGGAGGGCTGAAAAACTGTTTTTT.

The chain employs TRBV30 and TRBJ1-2; D perhaps matches TRBD1 (5 bases). The CDR3 has 14 residues. V lost 0 bases and J lost 2, with 10 bases in between. Per germline, CDR1 GTSNPN and CDR2 SVGIG (reference sequence). CDR3 in amino acids: CAWSVLQENYGYTF. The DNA of the CDR3 is TGTGCCTGGAGTGTCTTACAGGAAAACTATGGCTACACCTTC.

The chain couples TRBV5-1 to TRBJ2-7; D not resolved. V was shortened by 2 bases and J by 3 bases, with 18 bases between the two germline ends. The V gene's germline CDR1 is SGHRS and CDR2 YFSETQ. CDR3 length equals 16 residues. Written as DNA, the CDR3 is TGCGCCAGCAGCTTATCACCGGGTCTAGAGGTCTACGAGCAGTACTTC. Residues: CASSLSPGLEVYEQYF.

This rearrangement joins TRBV11-2 to TRBJ1-1; TRBD1 aligns across 8 bases. V lost 1 base, J lost 4 bases, and 2 bases stayed unmatched. The CDR3 runs to 14 residues. Germline V lookup: CDR1 SGHAT, CDR2 FQNNGV. For the CDR3, the DNA is TGTGCCAGCAGCTTAGTACAGGGGGTCACTGAAGCTTTCTTT. Translated, it gives CASSLVQGVTEAFF.